This T cell receptor (beta chain) appears in the sequencing data of a study of response to subunit inactivated influenza vaccine. TCRdb reprocessed the RT-PCR reads with MiXCR, giving one entry per CDR3 protein. The sample shows hundreds of thousands of distinct CDR3 sequences, about 15% of them seen only once. The table lists this clonotype with a count of one. Its antigen is unknown. CDR3 length: 17 amino acids. Germline CDR1 MNHEY, CDR2 SVGEGT. Trimming took 5 bases from V and 3 from J, leaving 21 bases between them. The study, taken as a whole, reports: Each seasonal influenza vaccination recruits few new T cells, the authors suggested.

The sample was CD4+ T cells sorted from PBMCs, taken less than 25 months after vaccination. The receptor's source is a man in his fifties or sixties who received an inactivated influenza vaccine. This chain joins TRBV6-2 or TRBV6-3 and TRBJ2-3; D is possibly TRBD2 (6 bases). CDR3 amino acids: CASSLASLWRGTDTQYF. The CDR3 DNA is TGTGCCAGCAGTCTGGCCTCCCTTTGGCGGGGAACAGATACGCAGTATTTT.